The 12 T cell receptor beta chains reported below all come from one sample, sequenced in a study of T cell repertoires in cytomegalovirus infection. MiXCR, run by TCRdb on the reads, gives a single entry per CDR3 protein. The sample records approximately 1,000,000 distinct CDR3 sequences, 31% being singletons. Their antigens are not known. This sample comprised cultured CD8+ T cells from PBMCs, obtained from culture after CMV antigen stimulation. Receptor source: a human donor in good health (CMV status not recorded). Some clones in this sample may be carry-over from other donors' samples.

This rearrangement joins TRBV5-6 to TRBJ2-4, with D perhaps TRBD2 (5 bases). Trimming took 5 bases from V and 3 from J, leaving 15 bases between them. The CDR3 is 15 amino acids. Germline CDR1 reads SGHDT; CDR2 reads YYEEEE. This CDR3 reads CASRLMSLGKNIQYF. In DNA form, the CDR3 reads TGTGCCAGCAGACTGATGTCACTAGGCAAAAACATTCAGTACTTC.

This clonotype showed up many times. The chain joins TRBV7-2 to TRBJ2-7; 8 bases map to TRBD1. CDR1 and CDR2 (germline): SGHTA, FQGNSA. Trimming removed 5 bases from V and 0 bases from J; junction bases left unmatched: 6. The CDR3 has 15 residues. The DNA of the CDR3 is TGTGCCAGCAGCAGGGGACAGGCTTCCTCCTACGAGCAGTACTTC. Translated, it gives CASSRGQASSYEQYF.

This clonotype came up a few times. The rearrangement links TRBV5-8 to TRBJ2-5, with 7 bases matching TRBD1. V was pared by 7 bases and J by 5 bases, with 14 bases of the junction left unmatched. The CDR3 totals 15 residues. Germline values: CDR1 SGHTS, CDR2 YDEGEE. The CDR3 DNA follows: TGTGCCAGCGGATACGAACAGGGGCCCGAGGAGACCCAGTACTTC. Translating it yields CASGYEQGPEETQYF.

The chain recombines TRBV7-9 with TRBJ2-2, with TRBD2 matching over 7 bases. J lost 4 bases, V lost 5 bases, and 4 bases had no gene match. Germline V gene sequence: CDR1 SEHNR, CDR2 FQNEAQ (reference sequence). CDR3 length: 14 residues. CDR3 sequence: CASSSSGLTGELFF. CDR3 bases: TGTGCCAGCAGCAGTAGCGGGCTCACCGGGGAGCTGTTTTTT.

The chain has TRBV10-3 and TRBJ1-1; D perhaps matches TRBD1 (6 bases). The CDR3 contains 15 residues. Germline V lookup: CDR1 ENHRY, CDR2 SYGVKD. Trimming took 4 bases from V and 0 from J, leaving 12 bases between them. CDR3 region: CAISGRGGMNTEAFF. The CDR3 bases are TGTGCCATCAGTGGCCGAGGGGGGATGAACACTGAAGCTTTCTTT.

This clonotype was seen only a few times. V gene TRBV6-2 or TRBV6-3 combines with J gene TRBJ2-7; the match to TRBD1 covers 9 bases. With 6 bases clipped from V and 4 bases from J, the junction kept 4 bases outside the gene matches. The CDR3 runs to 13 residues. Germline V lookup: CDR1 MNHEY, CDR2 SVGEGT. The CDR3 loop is CASRPGTGYEQYV. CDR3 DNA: TGTGCCAGCAGGCCCGGGACAGGGTACGAGCAGTACGTC.

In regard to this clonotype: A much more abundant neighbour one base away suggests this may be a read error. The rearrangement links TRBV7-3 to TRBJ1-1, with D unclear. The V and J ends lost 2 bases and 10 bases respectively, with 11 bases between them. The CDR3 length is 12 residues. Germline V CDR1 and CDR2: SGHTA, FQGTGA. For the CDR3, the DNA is TGTGCCAGCAGCTTACTTCCCGTTCTAGCTTTCTTT. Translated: CASSLLPVLAFF.

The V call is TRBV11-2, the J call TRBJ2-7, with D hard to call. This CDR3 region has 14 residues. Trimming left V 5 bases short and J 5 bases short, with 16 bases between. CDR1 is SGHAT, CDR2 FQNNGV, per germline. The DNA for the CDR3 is TGTGCCAGCAGCCTACATAGGGCGAGCGACGAGCAGTACTTC. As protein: CASSLHRASDEQYF.

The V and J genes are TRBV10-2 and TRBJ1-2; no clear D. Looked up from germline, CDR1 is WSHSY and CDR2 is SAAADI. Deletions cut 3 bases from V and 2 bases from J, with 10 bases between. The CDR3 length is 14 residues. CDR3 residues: CASSEASVNYGYTF. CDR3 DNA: TGCGCCAGCAGTGAAGCATCAGTAAACTATGGCTACACCTTC.

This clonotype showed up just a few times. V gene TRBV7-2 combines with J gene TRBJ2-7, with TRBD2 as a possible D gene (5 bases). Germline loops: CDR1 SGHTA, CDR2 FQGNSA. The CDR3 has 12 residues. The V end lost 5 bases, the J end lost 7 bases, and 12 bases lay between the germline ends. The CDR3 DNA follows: TGTGCCAGCAGCCCTGGGAGAGGGGAGCAGTACTTC. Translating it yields CASSPGRGEQYF.

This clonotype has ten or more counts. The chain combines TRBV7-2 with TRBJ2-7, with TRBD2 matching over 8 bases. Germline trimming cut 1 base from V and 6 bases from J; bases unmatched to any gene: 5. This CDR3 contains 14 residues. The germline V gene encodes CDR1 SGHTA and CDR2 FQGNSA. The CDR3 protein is CASSLEPGGTEQYF. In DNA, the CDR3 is TGTGCCAGCAGCTTAGAGCCGGGGGGGACCGAGCAGTACTTC.

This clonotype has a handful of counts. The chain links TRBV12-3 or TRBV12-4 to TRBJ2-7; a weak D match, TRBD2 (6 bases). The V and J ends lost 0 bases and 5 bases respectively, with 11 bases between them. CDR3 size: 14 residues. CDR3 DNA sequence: TGTGCCAGCAGTTTAGCCTCTAGCGTCGACGAGCAGTACTTC. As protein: CASSLASSVDEQYF.